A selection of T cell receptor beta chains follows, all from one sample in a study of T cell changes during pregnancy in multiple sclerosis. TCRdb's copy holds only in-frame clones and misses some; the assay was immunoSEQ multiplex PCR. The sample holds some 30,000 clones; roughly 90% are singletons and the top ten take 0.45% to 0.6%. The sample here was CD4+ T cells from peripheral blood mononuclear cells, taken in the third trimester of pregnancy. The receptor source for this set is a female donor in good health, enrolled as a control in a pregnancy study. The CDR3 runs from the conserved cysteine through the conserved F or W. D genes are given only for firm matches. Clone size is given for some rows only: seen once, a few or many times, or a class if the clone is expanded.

CDR3 DNA: TGTGCCAGCAGTTCCGGCCCCGCGGGGCCCCAGCATTTT; CDR3 protein: CASSSGPAGPQHF; clone size: NA; CDR3 length: 13; J gene: TRBJ1-5; V gene: TRBV6-5; D gene: NA
CDR3 DNA: TGTGCCAGCAGAAACCTCTGGACTAGCGGCACAGAGACCCAGTACTTC; CDR3 protein: CASRNLWTSGTETQYF; clone size: NA; CDR3 length: 16; J gene: TRBJ2-5; V gene: TRBV11-3; D gene: TRBD2
CDR3 DNA: TGTGCCAGCAGTCCTCTGACACGCACAGATACGCAGTATTTT; CDR3 protein: CASSPLTRTDTQYF; clone size: NA; CDR3 length: 14; J gene: TRBJ2-3; V gene: TRBV6-6; D gene: NA
CDR3 DNA: TGTGCCATCAGTGTGGCGGGGACTGAAGCTTTCTTT; CDR3 protein: CAISVAGTEAFF; clone size: NA; CDR3 length: 12; J gene: TRBJ1-1; V gene: TRBV10-3; D gene: NA
CDR3 DNA: TGTGCCAGCAGCTTAGCAAATGAGCAGTTCTTC; CDR3 protein: CASSLANEQFF; clone size: NA; CDR3 length: 11; J gene: TRBJ2-1; V gene: TRBV11-2; D gene: NA
CDR3 DNA: TGTGCCAGCAGTGCGGCTAGCGCCAACACAGATACGCAGTATTTT; CDR3 protein: CASSAASANTDTQYF; clone size: NA; CDR3 length: 15; J gene: TRBJ2-3; V gene: TRBV6-1; D gene: NA
CDR3 DNA: TGTGCCAGTAGTCCCAACGGGGGGGCCAGAGATACGCAGTATTTT; CDR3 protein: CASSPNGGARDTQYF; clone size: NA; CDR3 length: 15; J gene: TRBJ2-3; V gene: TRBV19; D gene: TRBD2
CDR3 DNA: TGTGCCACCAGCAGAGACCCCTCCCCAGATACGCAGTATTTT; CDR3 protein: CATSRDPSPDTQYF; clone size: NA; CDR3 length: 14; J gene: TRBJ2-3; V gene: TRBV15; D gene: NA
CDR3 DNA: TGTGCCAGCAGCTTGATGGGGGCCCCGAACACTGAAGCTTTCTTT; CDR3 protein: CASSLMGAPNTEAFF; clone size: NA; CDR3 length: 15; J gene: TRBJ1-1; V gene: TRBV5-6; D gene: NA
CDR3 DNA: TGCGCCAGCAGCTGCGGACTAGCGGGAGACAACGAGCAGTACTTC; CDR3 protein: CASSCGLAGDNEQYF; clone size: NA; CDR3 length: 15; J gene: TRBJ2-7; V gene: TRBV10-1; D gene: TRBD2
CDR3 DNA: TGTGCTTGGCGACAGGGCATGAACACTGAAGCTTTCTTT; CDR3 protein: CAWRQGMNTEAFF; clone size: NA; CDR3 length: 13; J gene: TRBJ1-1; V gene: TRBV30; D gene: TRBD1
CDR3 DNA: TGTGCCAGCAGTGAACAAACTAACTATGGCTACACCTTC; CDR3 protein: CASSEQTNYGYTF; clone size: NA; CDR3 length: 13; J gene: TRBJ1-2; V gene: TRBV6-1; D gene: NA
CDR3 DNA: TGTGCCAGCACTCCGGGACTAGCGGGGGATTACGAGCAGTACTTC; CDR3 protein: CASTPGLAGDYEQYF; clone size: once; CDR3 length: 15; J gene: TRBJ2-7; V gene: TRBV9; D gene: TRBD2
CDR3 DNA: TGCAGCGTGAGCTTAGGGGTGTACACTGAAGCTTTCTTT; CDR3 protein: CSVSLGVYTEAFF; clone size: NA; CDR3 length: 13; J gene: TRBJ1-1; V gene: TRBV29-1; D gene: NA
CDR3 DNA: TGTGCCAGCACTAGTTGGAATGATGAGCAGTTCTTC; CDR3 protein: CASTSWNDEQFF; clone size: NA; CDR3 length: 12; J gene: TRBJ2-1; V gene: TRBV7-9; D gene: NA
CDR3 DNA: TGTGCCAGCAGTTACTCTCTGGGACACCTAAGGGGCTACACCTTC; CDR3 protein: CASSYSLGHLRGYTF; clone size: NA; CDR3 length: 15; J gene: TRBJ1-2; V gene: TRBV6-5; D gene: NA
CDR3 DNA: TGTGCCAGCAGCATCCGACAGGGGAATGGAGGCTACACCTTC; CDR3 protein: CASSIRQGNGGYTF; clone size: NA; CDR3 length: 14; J gene: TRBJ1-2; V gene: TRBV7-2; D gene: TRBD1
CDR3 DNA: TGTGCCAGCAGCCCCCGTGAGGCGGGGAAACTGTTTTTT; CDR3 protein: CASSPREAGKLFF; clone size: NA; CDR3 length: 13; J gene: TRBJ1-4; V gene: TRBV7-9; D gene: NA
CDR3 DNA: TGTGCCAGCAGCTTGGACAGGGGCTCCTACGAGCAGTACTTC; CDR3 protein: CASSLDRGSYEQYF; clone size: NA; CDR3 length: 14; J gene: TRBJ2-7; V gene: TRBV7-2; D gene: TRBD1
CDR3 DNA: TGTGCCTGGACCCCGGGACTAGGGAGCACAGATACGCAGTATTTT; CDR3 protein: CAWTPGLGSTDTQYF; clone size: once; CDR3 length: 15; J gene: TRBJ2-3; V gene: TRBV30; D gene: TRBD2
CDR3 DNA: TGCGCCAGCAGCCTCTACGGGGTTTCGTTGGGGTCTGGGGCCAACGTCCTGACTTTC; CDR3 protein: CASSLYGVSLGSGANVLTF; clone size: NA; CDR3 length: 19; J gene: TRBJ2-6; V gene: TRBV5-1; D gene: NA
CDR3 DNA: TGTGCCAGCAGCTTAACCTTGACTAGCGGGAGGCCTCAAGAGACCCAGTACTTC; CDR3 protein: CASSLTLTSGRPQETQYF; clone size: NA; CDR3 length: 18; J gene: TRBJ2-5; V gene: TRBV7-9; D gene: TRBD2
CDR3 DNA: TGTGCCAGCAGAATCGGGGTTAATCAGCCCCAGCATTTT; CDR3 protein: CASRIGVNQPQHF; clone size: NA; CDR3 length: 13; J gene: TRBJ1-5; V gene: TRBV21-1; D gene: NA
CDR3 DNA: TGCGCCAGCAGGGGTTTAGCGGGAGATACCCCCACAGATACGCAGTATTTT; CDR3 protein: CASRGLAGDTPTDTQYF; clone size: NA; CDR3 length: 17; J gene: TRBJ2-3; V gene: TRBV10-2; D gene: TRBD2
CDR3 DNA: TGTGCCTGGTCGAAAATCAGGGTCAGGGGGAACTATGGCTACACCTTC; CDR3 protein: CAWSKIRVRGNYGYTF; clone size: NA; CDR3 length: 16; J gene: TRBJ1-2; V gene: TRBV30; D gene: TRBD1
CDR3 DNA: TGTGCCAGCAGCTTAGGCGGGCTCCTATTGAACACTGAAGCTTTCTTT; CDR3 protein: CASSLGGLLLNTEAFF; clone size: NA; CDR3 length: 16; J gene: TRBJ1-1; V gene: TRBV7-2; D gene: NA
CDR3 DNA: TGTGCCAGCAGCCTAGGACAGGGGACCGGCTACACCTTC; CDR3 protein: CASSLGQGTGYTF; clone size: NA; CDR3 length: 13; J gene: TRBJ1-2; V gene: TRBV6-6; D gene: TRBD1
CDR3 DNA: TGTGCCAGCAGACAAGGGGGCCTCTCTGGAAACACCATATATTTT; CDR3 protein: CASRQGGLSGNTIYF; clone size: once; CDR3 length: 15; J gene: TRBJ1-3; V gene: TRBV6-5; D gene: TRBD1
CDR3 DNA: TGTGCCAGCACTAACCCAAATGAAAACATTCAGTACTTC; CDR3 protein: CASTNPNENIQYF; clone size: few; CDR3 length: 13; J gene: TRBJ2-4; V gene: TRBV9; D gene: NA
CDR3 DNA: TGTGCCAGCAGTGAATTAAAGGTAGCGGGGGCCCCTAGGGAGCAGTACTTC; CDR3 protein: CASSELKVAGAPREQYF; clone size: NA; CDR3 length: 17; J gene: TRBJ2-7; V gene: TRBV6-1; D gene: TRBD2
CDR3 DNA: TGTGCCAGCAGCCCCTCAGGGGCCGCTAATGAAAAACTGTTTTTT; CDR3 protein: CASSPSGAANEKLFF; clone size: NA; CDR3 length: 15; J gene: TRBJ1-4; V gene: TRBV16; D gene: NA
CDR3 DNA: TGTGCCAGCAGCTCCCAGGGGGCGCTGGCCACTGAAGCTTTCTTT; CDR3 protein: CASSSQGALATEAFF; clone size: NA; CDR3 length: 15; J gene: TRBJ1-1; V gene: TRBV7-8; D gene: TRBD1
CDR3 DNA: TGTGCCAGCAGCTTAGGGGGCCCCCCTTACAATGAGCAGTTCTTC; CDR3 protein: CASSLGGPPYNEQFF; clone size: NA; CDR3 length: 15; J gene: TRBJ2-1; V gene: TRBV11-3; D gene: NA
CDR3 DNA: TGTGCCAGCTCACCACGGAGCGGACAAGAGACCCAGTACTTC; CDR3 protein: CASSPRSGQETQYF; clone size: NA; CDR3 length: 14; J gene: TRBJ2-5; V gene: TRBV18; D gene: NA
CDR3 DNA: TGCAGCGTTGAGTGGGGCTCCTACGAGCAGTACTTC; CDR3 protein: CSVEWGSYEQYF; clone size: NA; CDR3 length: 12; J gene: TRBJ2-7; V gene: TRBV29-1; D gene: NA
CDR3 DNA: TGTGCCAGCAGTTTACTGACAGGGCCTAACTATGGCTACACCTTC; CDR3 protein: CASSLLTGPNYGYTF; clone size: NA; CDR3 length: 15; J gene: TRBJ1-2; V gene: TRBV27; D gene: TRBD1
CDR3 DNA: TGTGCCAGCAGCGTGGGACAGGGGAACACTGAAGCTTTCTTT; CDR3 protein: CASSVGQGNTEAFF; clone size: NA; CDR3 length: 14; J gene: TRBJ1-1; V gene: TRBV5-6; D gene: TRBD1
CDR3 DNA: TGCGCCAGCAGCTTTACCCAGGGATTGTCGGGTGAAAAACTGTTTTTT; CDR3 protein: CASSFTQGLSGEKLFF; clone size: NA; CDR3 length: 16; J gene: TRBJ1-4; V gene: TRBV5-1; D gene: NA
CDR3 DNA: TGCGCCAGCAGCGTGGGACAGTGGGAGACCCAGTACTTC; CDR3 protein: CASSVGQWETQYF; clone size: NA; CDR3 length: 13; J gene: TRBJ2-5; V gene: TRBV5-1; D gene: TRBD1
CDR3 DNA: TGTGCCTGGAGTACCCATCGGGGGGTAGCCAAAAACATTCAGTACTTC; CDR3 protein: CAWSTHRGVAKNIQYF; clone size: NA; CDR3 length: 16; J gene: TRBJ2-4; V gene: TRBV30; D gene: TRBD2
CDR3 DNA: TGCGCTAGCAGCTTGGGAGGTGCGAGCACTGAAGCTTTCTTT; CDR3 protein: CASSLGGASTEAFF; clone size: NA; CDR3 length: 14; J gene: TRBJ1-1; V gene: TRBV5-1; D gene: NA
CDR3 DNA: TGTGCCAGCAGACCTGACAGGGGGCGACAAGATACGCAGTATTTT; CDR3 protein: CASRPDRGRQDTQYF; clone size: NA; CDR3 length: 15; J gene: TRBJ2-3; V gene: TRBV6-1; D gene: TRBD1
CDR3 DNA: TGTGCCAGCAGCGTTTCAGGGGGAGACGAAAAACTGTTTTTT; CDR3 protein: CASSVSGGDEKLFF; clone size: few; CDR3 length: 14; J gene: TRBJ1-4; V gene: TRBV9; D gene: TRBD1
CDR3 DNA: TGTGCCAGCAACCGAAACAGGGAGACTGAAGCTTTCTTT; CDR3 protein: CASNRNRETEAFF; clone size: NA; CDR3 length: 13; J gene: TRBJ1-1; V gene: TRBV5-5; D gene: NA
CDR3 DNA: TGTGCCAGCAGTTTCCTCACGAGCGGGGGCCGAGACAATGAGCAGTTCTTC; CDR3 protein: CASSFLTSGGRDNEQFF; clone size: NA; CDR3 length: 17; J gene: TRBJ2-1; V gene: TRBV27; D gene: TRBD2
CDR3 DNA: TGTGCCAGCTCATTCTACACAGATACGCAGTATTTT; CDR3 protein: CASSFYTDTQYF; clone size: NA; CDR3 length: 12; J gene: TRBJ2-3; V gene: TRBV27; D gene: NA
CDR3 DNA: TGCGCCAGCAGCCAAGAACGGGGGGCACAGCCCCAGCATTTT; CDR3 protein: CASSQERGAQPQHF; clone size: NA; CDR3 length: 14; J gene: TRBJ1-5; V gene: TRBV4-3; D gene: NA
CDR3 DNA: TGCGCCAGCAGCTTGACTAGCGGGGACTACAATGAGCAGTTCTTC; CDR3 protein: CASSLTSGDYNEQFF; clone size: NA; CDR3 length: 15; J gene: TRBJ2-1; V gene: TRBV5-1; D gene: TRBD2
CDR3 DNA: TGTGCCTGGGAAAGACAGGCGTTAAATCAGCCCCAGCATTTT; CDR3 protein: CAWERQALNQPQHF; clone size: once; CDR3 length: 14; J gene: TRBJ1-5; V gene: TRBV30; D gene: NA
CDR3 DNA: TGCAGCGTACGGGGAGGGGAAAAACTGTTTTTT; CDR3 protein: CSVRGGEKLFF; clone size: NA; CDR3 length: 11; J gene: TRBJ1-4; V gene: TRBV29-1; D gene: NA
CDR3 DNA: TGTGCCAGCAGCGAATCTAGGGGCCTCTCCTACAATGAGCAGTTCTTC; CDR3 protein: CASSESRGLSYNEQFF; clone size: NA; CDR3 length: 16; J gene: TRBJ2-1; V gene: TRBV7-9; D gene: NA
CDR3 DNA: TGTGCCAGCAGCTTATTACAGGGCTATGGCTACACCTTC; CDR3 protein: CASSLLQGYGYTF; clone size: NA; CDR3 length: 13; J gene: TRBJ1-2; V gene: TRBV7-8; D gene: NA
CDR3 DNA: TGTGCCAGCAGTCCCCAGGGGGAGACAGGTTACGAGCAGTACTTC; CDR3 protein: CASSPQGETGYEQYF; clone size: NA; CDR3 length: 15; J gene: TRBJ2-7; V gene: TRBV9; D gene: TRBD1